This is a list of T cell receptor beta chains from one sample in a study of CD8+ T cells in alopecia areata. The data were produced by immunoSEQ multiplex PCR, yet TCRdb's version contains in-frame clones alone and is incomplete. The table lists 110,000 or so clones, approximately 55% of them singletons. The material was CD4+ T cells sorted from blood, obtained at week 24, from a patient treated with tofacitinib. These receptors all stem from a human donor with alopecia areata. CDR3s include the opening cysteine and the closing phenylalanine or tryptophan. The D gene is left open where the match is weak. For some rows the clone size is stated as once, few or many, or as a class when expanded; others skip it.

d_call j_call clone_size v_call cdr3_aa cdr3_nt
NA TRBJ1-5 NA TRBV30 CAWTLRYSNQPQHF TGTGCCTGGACACTACGTTATAGCAATCAGCCCCAGCATTTT
NA TRBJ2-7 NA TRBV7-7 CASSANIGYEQYF TGTGCTAGCAGCGCAAATATCGGATACGAGCAGTACTTC
NA TRBJ2-3 many TRBV7-9 CASSPTTDTQYF TGTGCCAGCAGCCCGACCACAGATACGCAGTATTTT
TRBD2 TRBJ2-5 NA TRBV6-1 CASSQGTSRQETQYF TGTGCCAGCAGCCAAGGGACTAGCAGGCAAGAGACCCAGTACTTC
TRBD1 TRBJ1-6 NA TRBV4-3 CASSHGQVDRSPLHF TGCGCCAGCAGCCATGGACAGGTTGATAGGTCACCCCTCCACTTT
NA TRBJ2-1 few TRBV7-8 CASSFASSTYNEQFF TGTGCCAGCAGCTTCGCATCTAGCACCTACAATGAGCAGTTCTTC
TRBD2 TRBJ2-3 NA TRBV7-2 CASSLDAGGRDTQYF TGTGCCAGCAGCTTAGATGCGGGGGGCCGAGATACGCAGTATTTT
NA TRBJ2-6 NA TRBV7-8 CASSRSGSGANVLTF TGTGCCAGCAGCCGCTCGGGCTCTGGGGCCAACGTCCTGACTTTC
NA TRBJ1-6 NA TRBV6-5 CASSFQDSSLGRALHF TGTGCCAGCAGTTTCCAAGACAGTTCCCTCGGTAGGGCCCTCCACTTT
NA TRBJ1-1 NA TRBV6-5 CASSYSSVAEAFF TGTGCCAGCAGTTACTCGTCGGTTGCTGAAGCTTTCTTT
TRBD1 TRBJ2-5 NA TRBV7-9 CASSQRRQGAETQYF TGTGCCAGCAGCCAAAGGAGACAGGGCGCGGAGACCCAGTACTTC
TRBD1 TRBJ1-6 NA TRBV18 CASSRMSGTVNNSPLHF TGTGCCAGCTCCCGAATGTCCGGGACAGTAAATAATTCACCCCTCCACTTT
TRBD1 TRBJ2-1 NA TRBV5-6 CASRVSQGYNEQFF TGTGCCAGCAGAGTATCACAGGGGTACAATGAGCAGTTCTTC
NA TRBJ2-7 NA TRBV25-1 CASSEFTGVTYEQYF TGTGCCAGCAGTGAATTTACCGGGGTTACCTACGAGCAGTACTTC
TRBD1 TRBJ1-1 few TRBV18 CASSPTGQSTEAFF TGTGCCAGCTCACCAACGGGACAGAGCACTGAAGCTTTCTTT
NA TRBJ1-1 NA TRBV5-1 CASSLWSANTEAFF TGCGCCAGCAGCTTGTGGTCGGCGAACACTGAAGCTTTCTTT
NA TRBJ2-1 NA TRBV27 CASSLSRDRVPSNEQFF TGTGCCAGCAGTTTATCCCGAGACCGGGTGCCCTCCAATGAGCAGTTCTTC
NA TRBJ2-7 NA TRBV2 CASSEGAFTYEQYF TGTGCCAGCAGTGAAGGGGCGTTCACCTACGAGCAGTACTTC
NA TRBJ2-4 NA TRBV29-1 CSVEVPLGAKNIQYF TGCAGCGTTGAAGTCCCCCTCGGGGCCAAAAACATTCAGTACTTC